The 25 T cell receptor beta chains listed next were all sequenced from one sample in a study of blood T cell repertoires in COVID-19. Assay used: immunoSEQ multiplex PCR; TCRdb lists only in-frame clones, some missing. The repertoire includes 110,000 or so clones, 70% to 80% of them detected once, and about 6.8% sits in the top ten. The material sequenced was peripheral blood. These receptors were taken from a man aged 70-80 years with acute or convalescent COVID-19.

The V gene is TRBV18, the J gene TRBJ2-1; 12 nucleotides align to TRBD2. The V and J ends lost 3 bases and 5 bases, in that order; junction bases with no gene match: 2. This CDR3 spans 15 amino acids. Germline V gene data show CDR1 as KGHSH and CDR2 as LQKENI. CDR3 protein: CASSPLAGGHNEQFF. Written as DNA, the CDR3 is TGTGCCAGCTCACCCCTAGCGGGGGGGCACAATGAGCAGTTCTTC.

The chain carries TRBV5-1 and TRBJ2-3, with D possibly being TRBD1 (5 bases). Trimming pared 0 bases from V and 4 bases from J, leaving 15 bases between. CDR1 is SGHRS and CDR2 is YFSETQ in the germline V gene. The CDR3 runs to 16 residues. CDR3 region: CASSLVSTREADTQYF. As DNA, the CDR3 is TGCGCCAGCAGCTTGGTCTCTACCAGGGAAGCAGATACGCAGTATTTT.

The rearrangement joins TRBV7-9 to TRBJ1-1, with no clear D. Trimming removed 4 bases from V and 3 bases from J, with 15 bases in between. The V gene's germline CDR1 is SEHNR and CDR2 FQNEAQ (reference sequence). This CDR3 comprises 15 residues. The CDR3 protein is CASSYGLLRYTEAFF. The CDR3 nucleotides read TGTGCCAGCAGCTACGGACTACTTAGGTACACTGAAGCTTTCTTT.

The sample holds a few counts of this clone. The rearrangement joins TRBV7-9 to TRBJ2-1; 8 positions match TRBD2. Losses at the gene ends were 1 base for V and 9 bases for J; bases not matched to a gene: 5. CDR3 length equals 14 residues. The germline gives CDR1 SEHNR, CDR2 FQNEAQ (reference sequence). The DNA for the CDR3 is TGTGCCAGCAGCTTAGGGCGTAGCGGGGTTGAGCAGTTCTTC. Translating gives CASSLGRSGVEQFF.

The chain recombines TRBV2 with TRBJ2-7; 11 bases are a match to TRBD1. This CDR3 contains 14 residues. Germline V gene lookup returns CDR1 SNHLY and CDR2 FYNNEI. Trimming took 4 bases from V and 6 from J; bases not matched to a gene: 5. The chain's CDR3 is CASSVTGQGGEQYF. The CDR3 DNA reads TGTGCCAGCAGTGTTACGGGACAGGGGGGCGAGCAGTACTTC.

The table lists this clone with a few counts. The rearrangement joins TRBV7-9 to TRBJ1-1, with D perhaps matching TRBD1 (5 bases). Germline V lookup: CDR1 SEHNR, CDR2 FQNEAQ (reference sequence). The CDR3 covers 17 residues. The V end lost 2 bases, the J end lost 0 bases, and 16 bases lay between the germline ends. CDR3 loop: CASSLLGRAGMNTEAFF. For the CDR3, the DNA is TGTGCCAGCAGCTTATTGGGCAGGGCGGGAATGAACACTGAAGCTTTCTTT.

This rearrangement joins TRBV5-4 to TRBJ2-7; the D gene is possibly TRBD1 (6 bases). Germline values: CDR1 SGHNT, CDR2 YYREEE (reference sequence). V dropped 5 bases and J dropped 1 base, with 13 bases sitting between them. The CDR3 is made up of 14 amino acids. The CDR3 sequence is CASSFRDKSYEQYF. CDR3 nucleotides: TGTGCCAGCAGTTTCCGGGACAAGTCCTACGAGCAGTACTTC.

The rearrangement links TRBV29-1 to TRBJ2-3, with D maybe TRBD2 (5 bases). This CDR3 spans 12 amino acids. V lost 5 bases, J lost 3 bases, and 9 bases lay in between. In germline, CDR1 is SQVTM, CDR2 ANQGSEA. The CDR3 loop is CSVREQTDTQYF. CDR3 sequence (DNA): TGCAGCGTTAGGGAGCAGACAGATACGCAGTATTTT.

This sequence joins TRBV30 and TRBJ1-1; D ambiguous. The germline gives CDR1 GTSNPN, CDR2 SVGIG (reference sequence). This CDR3 region has 16 residues. The V and J ends lost 2 bases and 1 base respectively, with 17 bases between them. This CDR3 reads CAWSPLLLVGNTEAFF. In DNA, the CDR3 is TGTGCCTGGAGTCCTCTTCTCCTAGTGGGGAACACTGAAGCTTTCTTT.

This clone was seen a handful of times. V and J are TRBV28 and TRBJ1-5; D may be TRBD1 (6 bases). The CDR3 is 13 residues long. Germline values: CDR1 MDHEN, CDR2 SYDVKM. Trimming removed 3 bases from V and 5 bases from J, with 8 bases in between. CDR3 sequence: CASSFRGDQPQHF. CDR3 DNA: TGTGCCAGCAGTTTCAGGGGTGATCAGCCCCAGCATTTT.

In its sample, this clone was seen a few times. The chain recombines TRBV4-3 with TRBJ2-1, with TRBD2 identical over 13 bases. CDR1 and CDR2 from the germline V gene are LGHNA and YSLEER. Trimming removed 6 bases from V and 7 bases from J; junction bases left unmatched: 6. The CDR3 spans 15 residues. DNA of the CDR3: TGCGCCAGCAGACGAAGACTAGCGGGGGGTAATGAGCAGTTCTTC. Protein product: CASRRRLAGGNEQFF.

This clone has more than one count but fewer than ten. This rearrangement joins TRBV28 to TRBJ1-5; the D gene is possibly TRBD1 (6 bases). The ends were cut back, 6 bases at V and 5 bases at J, with 17 bases in the middle. Germline V gene lookup returns CDR1 MDHEN and CDR2 SYDVKM. The CDR3 runs to 15 residues. CDR3 residues: CASSTGGGRHQPQHF. The CDR3 DNA reads TGTGCCAGCAGCACGGGGGGCGGAAGACATCAGCCCCAGCATTTT.

Concerning this clone itself: Germline and junction disagree at one end, which may indicate a read error. The CDR3 DNA reads as TGTGCCAGCAGCTTAGGGCAGGGACTTACTTTT. Translation gives CASSLGQGLTF. The V gene is TRBV7-9, the J gene TRBJ1-3, with a possible D match to TRBD1 (5 bases). This CDR3 spans 11 amino acids. The germline CDR1 and CDR2 sequences are SEHNR and FQNEAQ (reference sequence).

The J gene is TRBJ1-5, the V gene TRBV6-5; 8 bases fit TRBD1. Germline V gene lookup returns CDR1 MNHEY and CDR2 SVGAGI. CDR3 length: 13 residues. With V trimmed by 6 bases and J by 7 bases, 5 bases remained unmatched. CDR3 protein: CASSPTGVQPQHF. DNA of the CDR3: TGTGCCAGCAGCCCGACAGGGGTCCAGCCCCAGCATTTT.

The V call is TRBV5-1, the J call TRBJ2-7; TRBD1 matches at 8 bases. The CDR3 consists of 15 residues. CDR1 is SGHRS and CDR2 is YFSETQ in the germline V gene. V lost 0 bases, J lost 4 bases, and 6 bases stayed unmatched. The CDR3 region has the DNA TGCGCCAGCAGCTTGGATCGGGACAGGATATACGAGCAGTACTTC. Its protein is CASSLDRDRIYEQYF.

As concerns this clone: Given the absence of the conserved phenylalanine or tryptophan at the CDR3 end, a read error is likely. The DNA is left out, because the CDR3 cannot be placed on it with certainty; the CDR3 is given as TCRdb lists it. This chain uses TRBV7-3 with TRBJ2-7; TRBD2, as called in the table, went unchecked against the DNA. The germline gives CDR1 SGHTA, CDR2 FQGTGA. From its first to its last residue, the CDR3 has 12 amino acids. This CDR3 is CASSLGLAGPPS.

V and J are TRBV4-3 and TRBJ2-7; D possibly corresponds to TRBD2 (6 bases). In germline, CDR1 is LGHNA, CDR2 YSLEER. The CDR3 covers 14 residues. Trimming took 4 bases from V and 5 from J, leaving 15 bases between them. CDR3 nucleotides: TGCGCCAGCAGCCTTGGCGGGGTAAGCAACGAGCAGTACTTC. This encodes CASSLGGVSNEQYF.

V is TRBV5-1 and J is TRBJ2-2; TRBD2 is a possible D gene (5 bases). CDR3 length equals 15 residues. Trimming pared 4 bases from V and 0 bases from J, leaving 10 bases between. The germline V gene encodes CDR1 SGHRS and CDR2 YFSETQ. This CDR3 reads CASSPSSSNTGELFF. The CDR3 DNA is TGCGCCAGCAGCCCTAGCAGCTCGAACACCGGGGAGCTGTTTTTT.

The chain joins TRBV7-9 to TRBJ1-2; no definite D call. Trimming removed 5 bases from V and 4 bases from J, with 11 bases in between. CDR3 length equals 13 residues. The V gene's germline CDR1 is SEHNR and CDR2 FQNEAQ (reference sequence). CDR3 DNA: TGTGCCAGCAGCAAAGGCGCATTCTATGGCTACACCTTC. It is translated as CASSKGAFYGYTF.

This clone occurred once. This rearrangement joins TRBV5-1 to TRBJ1-1, with unresolved D. The length of the CDR3 is 18 residues. Germline V gene sequence: CDR1 SGHRS, CDR2 YFSETQ. Trimming pared 0 bases from V and 0 bases from J, leaving 18 bases between. CDR3 bases: TGCGCCAGCAGCTTGGCTTCACGGAGTAAGGATATGAACACTGAAGCTTTCTTT. Translation: CASSLASRSKDMNTEAFF.

The rearrangement uses TRBV13 and TRBJ2-1; 8 bases are a match to TRBD2. Germline CDR1 reads PRHDT; CDR2 reads FYEKMQ (reference sequence). The CDR3 contains 16 residues. J lost 3 bases, V lost 4 bases, and 8 bases had no gene match. This CDR3 is CASSWRSGNYYNEQFF. The CDR3 DNA sequence: TGTGCCAGCAGCTGGCGTAGCGGGAATTACTACAATGAGCAGTTCTTC.

The chain links TRBV15 to TRBJ1-2, with 7 bases matching TRBD1. Germline-derived CDR1 and CDR2 are LNHNV and YYDKDF (reference sequence). This CDR3 has 14 amino acids. V dropped 5 bases and J dropped 4; count of bases not matched to a gene: 7. The CDR3 DNA sequence: TGTGCCACCAGCCCTCCCGGGACAGCCTATGGCTACACCTTC. Amino acid sequence: CATSPPGTAYGYTF.

The chain employs TRBV5-1 and TRBJ1-1, with 8 nucleotides matching TRBD1. Germline lookup yields CDR1 SGHRS and CDR2 YFSETQ. This CDR3 is built from 19 residues. V dropped 4 bases and J dropped 1; count of bases not matched to a gene: 18. CDR3 nucleotide sequence: TGCGCCAGCAGCCGGACCTTTAGGACAGGGTTTAATTCGAACACTGAAGCTTTCTTT. Translating it yields CASSRTFRTGFNSNTEAFF.

The V call is TRBV9, the J call TRBJ2-6; TRBD1 matches at 11 bases. The CDR3 runs 18 residues. Germline lookup yields CDR1 SGDLS and CDR2 YYNGEE. Trimming cost V 2 bases and J 2 bases; bases outside gene matches: 6. The chain's CDR3 is CASSVTGTGGAGANVLTF. The CDR3 nucleotides read TGTGCCAGCAGCGTGACCGGGACAGGGGGTGCTGGGGCCAACGTCCTGACTTTC.

The rearrangement joins TRBV10-2 to TRBJ2-7; 8 nucleotides line up with TRBD2. The CDR3 has 14 residues. The germline gives CDR1 WSHSY, CDR2 SAAADI. The junction had 3 bases not matched to a gene; V was cut back by 2 bases and J by 3 bases. The CDR3 here is CASSERGGIYEQYF. The CDR3 DNA reads as TGCGCCAGCAGTGAGCGGGGGGGCATCTACGAGCAGTACTTC.